Sequencing of this T cell receptor (beta chain) was carried out in a study of identical twins. The study, taken as a whole, reports: Beta out-of-frame sequences displayed a weaker excess of sharing between twins.

Only one count was recorded for this clonotype. What it binds is unknown. Each CDR3 protein gets one entry after TCRdb re-called the 5' RACE reads with MiXCR. The data hold roughly 1.6 million distinct CDR3 sequences, with around 33% observed a single time. CDR1 MNHEY and CDR2 SVGAGI come from the germline V gene. The V end was cut by 10 bases, the J end by 1 base, with 22 bases between. This CDR3 has 16 residues. All donors were healthy Caucasians. The specimen sequenced was cord blood. The chain employs TRBV6-5 and TRBJ1-1; a weak D match, TRBD1 (6 bases). This TCR was sampled from a newborn girl in good health. The CDR3 coding sequence is TGTGCCAACAGGAGGGATCCGGGACATAGGAACACTGAAGCTTTCTTT. Its translation: CANRRDPGHRNTEAFF.